Listed below are T cell receptor beta chains from one sample, sequenced in a study of shared clonotypes between healthy human individuals. Assay used: immunoSEQ multiplex PCR; TCRdb lists only in-frame clones, some missing. The sample has 2.3 million or so clones; just over 90% are singletons. Input material: naive CD4+ T cells from PBMCs. Receptors were obtained from a man younger than 30 in good health. Some clones in this sample may be carry-over from other donors' samples. The CDR3 runs from the conserved cysteine through the conserved F or W. Fields, in order: CDR3 protein, J gene, V gene, D gene. The D gene is left open where the match is weak.

CASSPLTGGQETQYF,TRBJ2-5,TRBV2,TRBD1
CAAGAEANTGELFF,TRBJ2-2,TRBV5-4,-
CASSLTVQETQYF,TRBJ2-5,TRBV5-1,-
CASSLFLGQGKEQYF,TRBJ2-7,TRBV28,TRBD1
CASSLEGLKETQYF,TRBJ2-5,TRBV5-1,TRBD2
CASSEFGRTPSYNEQFF,TRBJ2-1,TRBV6-1,-
CASSLYATSGAADTQYF,TRBJ2-3,TRBV7-9,TRBD2
CASSSPDRGNEQFF,TRBJ2-1,TRBV7-6,-
CSVGPYTF,TRBJ1-2,TRBV29-1,-
CASSPRGARAETQYF,TRBJ2-5,TRBV5-1,-
CASSALGGAYNEQFF,TRBJ2-1,TRBV9,-
CASSENTEAFF,TRBJ1-1,TRBV18,-
CASSPRGEAGANVLTF,TRBJ2-6,TRBV18,-
CASSPLATASTDTQYF,TRBJ2-3,TRBV7-9,-
CASSLRRAGADTQYF,TRBJ2-3,TRBV9,-
CASSVGGNYGYTF,TRBJ1-2,TRBV9,-
CASSNGRSYNEQFF,TRBJ2-1,TRBV5-1,-
CASSQDQNKGARTEAFF,TRBJ1-1,TRBV4-2,TRBD1
CASSFAGTSTGNTIYF,TRBJ1-3,TRBV5-1,-
CASSGRPQDRGIEAFF,TRBJ1-1,TRBV7-9,TRBD1
CSASDTRFSYEQYF,TRBJ2-7,TRBV29-1,-
CASSELERTGDGYTF,TRBJ1-2,TRBV6-1,TRBD1
CASSQAGGQGVVYGYTF,TRBJ1-2,TRBV4-1,TRBD1
CASSYRGQGGHEQYF,-,TRBV6-6,TRBD1
CASSARTSGSYEQFF,TRBJ2-1,TRBV4-2,TRBD2
CSVVWLELTEQYF,TRBJ2-7,TRBV29-1,-
CASSLEPSGDPPSYNEQFF,TRBJ2-1,TRBV7-2,TRBD2
CASSGGLAGVVRTGELFF,TRBJ2-2,TRBV19,TRBD2
CATSRAGTGYGSDTQYF,TRBJ2-3,TRBV15,TRBD1
CASSPRQGSEAFF,TRBJ1-1,TRBV5-1,TRBD1
CASSQVGTVADTQYF,TRBJ2-3,TRBV14,TRBD1
CASSLAGTTSYEQYF,TRBJ2-7,TRBV28,-
CASSPRTSGTTDTQYF,TRBJ2-3,TRBV9,TRBD2
CASSSGGQGPYNEQFF,TRBJ2-1,TRBV5-4,TRBD1
CASSLVVAGGYEQFF,TRBJ2-1,TRBV11-2,TRBD2
CASSLGQGRYYGYTF,TRBJ1-2,TRBV7-3,-
CASSLGSPGVNEQFF,TRBJ2-1,TRBV7-8,-
CARATGTYGYTF,TRBJ1-2,TRBV19,-
CASSPGGAHYRLNEQFF,TRBJ2-1,TRBV28,-
CASETSGYNEQFF,TRBJ2-1,TRBV28,TRBD2
CASSSTGTANYEQYF,TRBJ2-7,TRBV28,TRBD1
CAISDLNNQPQHF,TRBJ1-5,TRBV10-3,-
CASSSAGGFNEQYF,TRBJ2-7,TRBV7-2,TRBD2